A selection of T cell receptor beta chains follows, all from one sample in a study of T-cell reconstitution after alpha-beta-depleted transplantation in children. MiXCR, applied by TCRdb to the PCR reads, yields one record per CDR3 protein. The data show roughly 310,000 distinct CDR3 sequences, 23% seen once. The sequencing here drew on PBMCs, mostly from graft donor cells, taken 180 days after TCRalphabeta/CD19-depleted stem cell transplant. Receptors originate from a male patient aged 5 to 17 who had a stem cell transplant for acute lymphoblastic leukemia, so the T cells may come from the graft donor. Each CDR3 is given with its conserved first and last residue. D genes are given only for firm matches. Size is omitted from some rows. Given values are once, few, many or a class for expanded clones.

j_gene,abundance,v_gene,d_gene,CDR3nt,CDR3aa
TRBJ1-5,.,TRBV18,TRBD1,TGTGCCAGCTCACCTCGGGACAGGGGACGTCAGCCCCAGCATTTT,CASSPRDRGRQPQHF
TRBJ2-1,few,TRBV29-1,.,TGCAGCGTGAGCGACTCACAGGGGGGGTTCGGCGATGAGCAGTTCTTC,CSVSDSQGGFGDEQFF
TRBJ2-7,.,TRBV4-1,TRBD2,TGCGCCAGCAGCCAAGGGGGCGGGAGGAAAAAATACGAGCAGTACTTC,CASSQGGGRKKYEQYF
TRBJ1-1,.,TRBV6-5,TRBD1,TGTGCCACCAGAAGGACAGGGGGCCAGGGCACTGAAGCTTTCTTT,CATRRTGGQGTEAFF
TRBJ2-1,few,TRBV20-1,.,TGCAGTGCTGGTAGACGGAGCAATGAGCAGTTCTTC,CSAGRRSNEQFF
TRBJ2-7,few,TRBV18,TRBD1,TGTGCCAGCTCTCTCACAGGGGGCAACGAGCAGTACTTC,CASSLTGGNEQYF
TRBJ2-5,few,TRBV10-1,.,TGCGCCAGCAGTGACGAGACCCAGTACTTC,CASSDETQYF
TRBJ2-2,few,TRBV6-5,.,TGTGCCAGCGGCAACACCGGGGAGCTGTTTTTT,CASGNTGELFF
TRBJ2-7,.,TRBV3-1,.,TGTGCCAGCAGCCAAGATCTAACGGGGGTATACGAGCAGTACTTC,CASSQDLTGVYEQYF
TRBJ2-7,.,TRBV12-3/TRBV12-4,.,TGTGCCAGCAGCCGGGGCCCCCGATACGAGCAGTACTTC,CASSRGPRYEQYF
TRBJ2-3,.,TRBV2,.,TGTGCCAGCCTCCCGCGCTATGGGACGGATACGCAGTATTTT,CASLPRYGTDTQYF
TRBJ2-1,few,TRBV4-1,.,TGCGCCAGCAGCCAAGATCCGACTAGTCAACAGTTCTTC,CASSQDPTSQQFF
TRBJ2-1,.,TRBV11-2,TRBD2,TGTGCCAGCAGCTTACGGCGACTAGCGTTGAATGAGCAGTTCTTC,CASSLRRLALNEQFF
TRBJ2-7,few,TRBV3-1,TRBD1,TGTGCCAGCAGCCAAGATAAACAGGGGATCCGCTACGAGCAGTACTTC,CASSQDKQGIRYEQYF
TRBJ2-7,many,TRBV5-1,.,TGCGCCAGCAGTGTTGAATCCTACGAGCAGTACTTC,CASSVESYEQYF
TRBJ2-7,few,TRBV6-4,TRBD1,TGTGCCAGCAGTGAAAGACAGGGAAACTCCTACGAGCAGTACTTC,CASSERQGNSYEQYF
TRBJ1-3,.,TRBV12-5,.,TGTGCTAGTGGTTTGGTGGGAAACACCATATATTTT,CASGLVGNTIYF
TRBJ2-5,few,TRBV9,TRBD2,TGTGCCAGCAGCGTAGCTCCTAGCGGGACCCAGTACTTC,CASSVAPSGTQYF
TRBJ2-7,few,TRBV27,.,TGTGCCAGCAGTTTAATGGCAAACCACGAGCAGTACTTC,CASSLMANHEQYF
TRBJ2-2,few,TRBV27,TRBD2,TGTGCCAGCAGGGGGCCTAGCGGGAGGGCCCTCGGGGAGCTGTTTTTT,CASRGPSGRALGELFF
TRBJ2-7,few,TRBV3-1,TRBD1,TGTGCCAGCAGCGTTAACAGGGGGAGGTACGAGCAGTACTTC,CASSVNRGRYEQYF
TRBJ2-4,few,TRBV19,.,TGTGCCAGTAGTATAGAGGATAGCCCAGGCCAAAACATTCAGTACTTC,CASSIEDSPGQNIQYF
TRBJ1-6,.,TRBV12-3/TRBV12-4,.,TGTGCCAGCAGCGGGGACGGAACCAATTCACCCCTCCACTTT,CASSGDGTNSPLHF
TRBJ2-3,.,TRBV5-1,TRBD2,TGCGCCAGCAGCTTTGGGACTAGCGGGACTACGCAGTATTTT,CASSFGTSGTTQYF
TRBJ2-5,many,TRBV29-1,TRBD2,TGCAGCGTTGAAGGGGCGAGTGGGAGGGCCACAGAGACCCAGTACTTC,CSVEGASGRATETQYF
TRBJ2-3,.,TRBV5-1,TRBD2,TGCGCCAGCAGCTTGGCACTAGCGAAGGGAGATACGCAGTATTTT,CASSLALAKGDTQYF
TRBJ2-1,few,TRBV6-5,TRBD2,TGTGCCAGCAGTTACCAGCGGGAGTGGGCCCATGAGCAGTTCTTC,CASSYQREWAHEQFF
TRBJ2-1,.,TRBV20-1,.,TGCAGTGCTTCTTATTTGAATGAGCAGTTCTTC,CSASYLNEQFF
TRBJ1-3,.,TRBV11-2,.,TGTGCCAGCAGCTTAGAGCGGACAGTCGGAAACACCATATATTTT,CASSLERTVGNTIYF
TRBJ2-6,.,TRBV29-1,TRBD1,TGCAGCGTTGACGGGGGAACAGGGGGCTCTGGGGCCAACGTCCTGACTTTC,CSVDGGTGGSGANVLTF
TRBJ2-1,few,TRBV7-2,.,TGTGCCAGCAGTTTGATGACTAACTCCTACAATGAGCAGTTCTTC,CASSLMTNSYNEQFF
TRBJ2-7,.,TRBV5-1,.,TGCGCCAGCAGCTTGGCCCCGGCGAGATACGAGCAGTACTTC,CASSLAPARYEQYF
TRBJ2-1,.,TRBV7-6,TRBD2,TGTGCCAGCAGCTTAGAGGCGGGACTACCCGGGGGTGAGCAGTTCTTC,CASSLEAGLPGGEQFF
TRBJ2-1,.,TRBV7-3,.,TGTGCCAGCAGCTTAATTCGGCGGGAAAGCTACAATGAGCAGTTCTTC,CASSLIRRESYNEQFF
TRBJ1-1,.,TRBV5-1,TRBD1,TGCGCCAGCAGCTTGGCCGGACAGGGTAACACTGAAGCTTTCTTT,CASSLAGQGNTEAFF
TRBJ2-5,.,TRBV4-1,TRBD1,TGCGCCAGCAGCCAAGAGGACAGGGTGGAGACCCAGTACTTC,CASSQEDRVETQYF
TRBJ2-3,.,TRBV5-1,TRBD2,TGCGCCAGCAGCGGAACACCGGGACTAGCGGGGTTAGATACGCAGTATTTT,CASSGTPGLAGLDTQYF
TRBJ1-5,few,TRBV5-1,TRBD1,TGCGCCAGCAGCTTGGAAGGGACAGTAAATCAGCCCCAGCATTTT,CASSLEGTVNQPQHF
TRBJ2-3,.,TRBV29-1,.,TGCAGCCTCCGAAGGGGGAGGCCCACAGATACGCAGTATTTT,CSLRRGRPTDTQYF
TRBJ2-2,.,TRBV5-5,.,TGTGCCAGCAGCTTTGGATCCCGCACCGGGGAGCTGTTTTTT,CASSFGSRTGELFF
TRBJ2-1,once,TRBV3-1,.,TGTGCCAGCAGCCAAGTGTTCAGCTCCTACAATGAGCAGTTCTTC,CASSQVFSSYNEQFF
TRBJ1-5,.,TRBV5-1,.,TGCGCCAGCAGCTTGCATAGCAATCAGCCCCAGCATTTT,CASSLHSNQPQHF
TRBJ2-1,few,TRBV7-3,TRBD2,TGTGCCAGCAGCTTAGACGGGAGGGCGGGCAATGAGCAGTTCTTC,CASSLDGRAGNEQFF
TRBJ2-3,few,TRBV5-1,TRBD1,TGCGCCAGCAGCTTGGCGACAGGGATCATCACAGATACGCAGTATTTT,CASSLATGIITDTQYF
TRBJ2-7,.,TRBV7-8,TRBD2,TGTGCCAGCAGCTTAGGGACTAGCGGGAGGTTCTACGAGCAGTACTTC,CASSLGTSGRFYEQYF
TRBJ1-2,few,TRBV7-9,TRBD1,TGTGCCAGCAGCTTAGTGAGGGGGCCTCTCTATGGCTACACCTTC,CASSLVRGPLYGYTF
TRBJ2-1,.,TRBV7-6,.,TGTGCCAGCAGCTTAGATACGTCGGTAGCGGAATACAATGAGCAGTTCTTC,CASSLDTSVAEYNEQFF
TRBJ1-2,.,TRBV6-5,TRBD1,TGTGCCAGCAGCCACAGGGGAGGGGGCTACACCTTC,CASSHRGGGYTF